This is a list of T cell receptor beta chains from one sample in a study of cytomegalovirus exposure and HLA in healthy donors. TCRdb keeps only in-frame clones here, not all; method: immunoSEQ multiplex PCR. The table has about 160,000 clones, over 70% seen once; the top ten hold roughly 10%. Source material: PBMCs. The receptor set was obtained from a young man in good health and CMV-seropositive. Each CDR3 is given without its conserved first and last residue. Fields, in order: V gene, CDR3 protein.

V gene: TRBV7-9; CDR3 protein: ASSLDSGLRREKLF
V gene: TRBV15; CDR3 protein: ATSSGGRGTGELF
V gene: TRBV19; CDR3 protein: ASSETGTNEKLF
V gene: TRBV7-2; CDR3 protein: ASSLGHGNQPQH
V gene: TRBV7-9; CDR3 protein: ASSRSGSSGSEQY
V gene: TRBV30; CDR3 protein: AGGGARIDTGELF
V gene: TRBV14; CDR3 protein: ASSQDAAYNEQF
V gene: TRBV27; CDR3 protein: ASSSLDRGNEKLF
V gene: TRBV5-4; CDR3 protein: ASSLSQGVEAF
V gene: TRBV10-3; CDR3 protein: AISESKGGVTNTEAF
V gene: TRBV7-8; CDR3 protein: ASSRTGGGEEKLF
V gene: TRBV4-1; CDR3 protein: ASSQDNGGTWETQY
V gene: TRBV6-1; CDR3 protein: ATDRAYEQY
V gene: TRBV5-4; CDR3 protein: ASSSLAGGTYEQY
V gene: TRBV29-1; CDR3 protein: SVYLRKGVNTEAF
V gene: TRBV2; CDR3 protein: ASIEGIGNYGYT